Following are 11 T cell receptor beta chains from one sample sequenced in a study of blood T cell repertoires in COVID-19. Sequencing used immunoSEQ multiplex PCR; TCRdb keeps in-frame clones, though not all of them. The table has some 160,000 clones, around 77% seen once; the top ten hold 6% to 7.5%. The sample taken for sequencing was peripheral blood. Receptor source: a man between 65 and 79 years old with active or convalescent COVID-19.

The gene calls are TRBV6-1 and TRBJ1-4; the D is unclear. The length of the CDR3 is 19 residues. Germline lookup yields CDR1 MNHNS and CDR2 SASEGT. V was cut by 0 bases and J by 0 bases, with 17 bases left in between. CDR3: CASSEASGIGSATNEKLFF. For the CDR3, the DNA is TGTGCCAGCAGTGAAGCGTCCGGGATAGGGAGTGCAACTAATGAAAAACTGTTTTTT.

The genes are TRBV5-5 and TRBJ2-1, with D unresolved. With 0 bases removed from V and 0 bases from J, the gap between germline ends came to 10 bases. CDR1 SGHKS and CDR2 YYEKEE come from the germline V gene (reference sequence). The CDR3 extends over 16 amino acids. CDR3 DNA sequence: TGTGCCAGCAGCTTGGCCCCGCGGAGCTCCTACAATGAGCAGTTCTTC. Translating gives CASSLAPRSSYNEQFF.

V usage is TRBV5-5 and J usage is TRBJ2-2; D call uncertain. Deletions cut 4 bases from V and 7 bases from J, with 11 bases between. Looked up from germline, CDR1 is SGHKS and CDR2 is YYEKEE (reference sequence). This CDR3 comprises 13 residues. The CDR3 loop is CASSRNIDGELFF. CDR3 sequence (DNA): TGTGCCAGCAGCCGAAACATTGACGGGGAGCTGTTTTTT.

The genes are TRBV5-4 and TRBJ2-3; 10 nucleotides line up with TRBD2. CDR1 and CDR2 (germline): SGHNT, YYREEE (reference sequence). CDR3 length: 16 amino acids. Trimming at V came to 0 bases and at J to 3 bases, leaving 4 bases not matched to a gene. CDR3 in DNA: TGTGCCAGCAGCTTGGAAGCGGGAGGGCGAACAGATACGCAGTATTTT. Translated, it gives CASSLEAGGRTDTQYF.

The J gene is TRBJ2-1, the V gene TRBV6-5; 8 bases fit TRBD2. Germline CDR1 and CDR2: MNHEY and SVGAGI. With V trimmed by 3 bases and J by 0 bases, 1 base remained unmatched. The CDR3 sequence is 15 residues long. CDR3 region: CASSYSGNSYNEQFF. In DNA form, the CDR3 reads TGTGCCAGCAGTTATAGCGGGAACTCCTACAATGAGCAGTTCTTC.

The chain combines TRBV9 with TRBJ2-1; the match to TRBD2 covers 8 bases. The V and J ends lost 2 bases and 9 bases, in that order; junction bases with no gene match: 4. Germline V gene sequence: CDR1 SGDLS, CDR2 YYNGEE. The CDR3 spans 13 residues. The CDR3 sequence: CASSVLLAAEQFF. The CDR3 DNA reads TGTGCCAGCAGCGTCTTACTAGCGGCTGAGCAGTTCTTC.

The rearrangement links TRBV11-2 to TRBJ1-4; TRBD1 matches 7 bases. The CDR3 runs 14 residues. V lost 0 bases to trimming and J lost 14 bases; unmatched junction nucleotides: 9. Germline CDR1 reads SGHAT; CDR2 reads FQNNGV. CDR3 sequence reads: CASSLDPTGVWLFF. The CDR3 region has the DNA TGTGCCAGCAGCTTAGACCCCACAGGGGTTTGGCTGTTTTTT.

The chain's CDR3 is CASSILADEQFF. The CDR3 nucleotides are TGCGCCAGCAGCATTCTAGCGGATGAGCAGTTCTTC. V and J are TRBV5-1 and TRBJ2-1, with TRBD2 matching 7 bases. CDR1 SGHRS and CDR2 YFSETQ come from the germline V gene. V dropped 4 bases and J dropped 8; count of bases not matched to a gene: 3. This CDR3 has 12 amino acids.

The chain joins TRBV2 to TRBJ2-3; D unresolved. The length of the CDR3 is 14 residues. V was pared by 2 bases and J by 4 bases, with 10 bases between. Germline CDR1 and CDR2: SNHLY and FYNNEI. CDR3: CASSERWFPDTQYF. CDR3 DNA: TGTGCCAGCAGTGAACGGTGGTTTCCAGATACGCAGTATTTT.

This clone was detected a few times. The chain employs TRBV19 and TRBJ1-4; D might be TRBD1 (6 bases). The CDR3 is 15 residues long. Germline CDR1 reads LNHDA; CDR2 reads SQIVND (reference sequence). Trimming cost V 7 bases and J 6 bases, with 18 bases left between them. CDR3 bases: TGTGCCAGTATACGGGCACAGGGTAGGTATGAAAAACTGTTTTTT. This codes for CASIRAQGRYEKLFF. Combining the CDR3 with reference TRBV19 and TRBJ1-4 gives the whole variable domain DGGITQSPKYLFRKEGQNVTLSCEQNLNHDAMYWYRQDPGQGLRLIYYSQIVNDFQKGDIAEGYSVSREKKESFPLTVTSAQKNPTAFYLCASIRAQGRYEKLFFGSGTQLSVL.

The genes are TRBV5-1 and TRBJ1-4; D might be TRBD1 (5 bases). V was pared by 0 bases and J by 0 bases, with 18 bases between. This CDR3 region has 19 residues. Germline V lookup: CDR1 SGHRS, CDR2 YFSETQ. CDR3 in amino acids: CASSLAGRVSRATNEKLFF. The CDR3 DNA sequence: TGCGCCAGCAGCTTGGCCGGCAGGGTAAGTAGGGCAACTAATGAAAAACTGTTTTTT. The variable domain in full, completed from reference TRBV5-1 and TRBJ1-4, reads KAGVTQTPRYLIKTRGQQVTLSCSPISGHRSVSWYQQTPGQGLQFLFEYFSETQRNKGNFPGRFSGRQFSNSRSEMNVSTLELGDSALYLCASSLAGRVSRATNEKLFFGSGTQLSVL.